The 14 T cell receptor beta chains in this list originate from one sample, sequenced in a study of CD8 T cells in ankylosing spondylitis. MiXCR, run by TCRdb on the 5' RACE reads, gives a single entry per CDR3 protein. The table includes about 42,000 distinct CDR3 sequences, 2.5% to 3.5% detected once. The sample taken for sequencing was blood, either unsorted or a sorted T cell fraction (not recorded which). These receptors came from a male donor with ankylosing spondylitis or in good health (not recorded which).

This clonotype was counted ten times or more. The rearrangement uses TRBV9 and TRBJ2-3; 7 positions match TRBD2. From germline, CDR1 is SGDLS and CDR2 YYNGEE. This CDR3 is 15 amino acids long. With V trimmed by 4 bases and J by 0 bases, 5 bases remained unmatched. CDR3 in DNA: TGTGCCAGCAGCCCCCGGGGGGTGAGCACAGATACGCAGTATTTT. It is translated as CASSPRGVSTDTQYF.

This clonotype is termed medium-sized (0.01 to 0.1%). The CDR3 is CASSVSGISYEQYF. CDR3 nucleotides: TGTGCCAGCAGCGTGTCGGGGATCTCCTACGAGCAGTACTTC. The chain combines TRBV9 with TRBJ2-7, with D perhaps TRBD2 (5 bases). With 2 bases removed from V and 0 bases from J, the gap between germline ends came to 9 bases. The V gene's germline CDR1 is SGDLS and CDR2 YYNGEE. The CDR3 consists of 14 residues.

In its sample, this clonotype was seen many times. V gene TRBV9 combines with J gene TRBJ2-2; tentatively, D is TRBD2 (5 bases). The length of the CDR3 is 16 residues. Per the germline V gene, CDR1 is SGDLS and CDR2 is YYNGEE. Deletions cut 0 bases from V and 0 bases from J, with 9 bases between. The CDR3 spells CASSVEGSANTGELFF. CDR3 coding DNA: TGTGCCAGCAGCGTAGAGGGTAGCGCGAACACCGGGGAGCTGTTTTTT.

This clonotype was counted many times. V is TRBV9 and J is TRBJ2-1, with 7 positions matching TRBD2. With V trimmed by 2 bases and J by 3 bases, 5 bases remained unmatched. Germline values: CDR1 SGDLS, CDR2 YYNGEE. The CDR3 runs to 15 residues. Written as DNA, the CDR3 is TGTGCCAGCAGCGTCCGGGAGGCCGGCTACAATGAGCAGTTCTTC. Its protein is CASSVREAGYNEQFF.

This clonotype appeared many times. The chain uses TRBV9 and TRBJ1-6, with 9 nucleotides matching TRBD1. This CDR3 comprises 15 residues. The trim removed 4 bases at V and 8 bases at J, leaving 7 bases unmatched. CDR1 is SGDLS, CDR2 YYNGEE, per germline. The CDR3 DNA reads TGTGCCAGCAGCCCCCGGACAGGGGCAGATTCACCCCTCCACTTT. This gives the protein CASSPRTGADSPLHF.

This clonotype has ten or more counts. This chain uses TRBV9 with TRBJ2-5; 15 bases line up with TRBD2. Germline loops: CDR1 SGDLS, CDR2 YYNGEE. The CDR3 covers 16 residues. V lost 3 bases to trimming and J lost 4 bases; unmatched junction nucleotides: 4. As DNA, the CDR3 is TGTGCCAGCAGCGCTAGGACTAGCGGGAGGGGAGAGACCCAGTACTTC. It codes for CASSARTSGRGETQYF.

This clonotype was seen repeatedly, ten times or more. This chain connects TRBV9 to TRBJ2-6; weak D call: TRBD1 (6 bases). The V end lost 0 bases, the J end lost 0 bases, and 16 bases lay between the germline ends. Germline loops: CDR1 SGDLS, CDR2 YYNGEE. The CDR3 is 19 residues long. The CDR3 nucleotides are TGTGCCAGCAGCGTAGGCCCCGGGACACCGAGCTCTGGGGCCAACGTCCTGACTTTC. Encoded protein: CASSVGPGTPSSGANVLTF.

In its sample, this clonotype was seen many times. The chain is built from TRBV9 and TRBJ1-1; the D gene is possibly TRBD1 (6 bases). The CDR3 totals 17 residues. V lost 0 bases and J lost 2, with 17 bases in between. CDR1 is SGDLS, CDR2 YYNGEE, per germline. CDR3 in DNA: TGTGCCAGCAGCGTAGCCCCAGGGGTGAGGGAAAACACTGAAGCTTTCTTT. As protein: CASSVAPGVRENTEAFF.

This clonotype was counted at least ten times. This chain links TRBV9 with TRBJ1-5; weak D call: TRBD1 (6 bases). Germline V gene data show CDR1 as SGDLS and CDR2 as YYNGEE. V lost 3 bases, J lost 1 base, and 11 bases lay in between. The CDR3 runs to 15 residues. The CDR3 nucleotides read TGTGCCAGCAGCGCCGGGACACCGAGCAATCAGCCCCAGCATTTT. Its translation is CASSAGTPSNQPQHF. The full variable domain, completed using reference TRBV9 and TRBJ1-5, is DSGVTQTPKHLITATGQRVTLRCSPRSGDLSVYWYQQSLDQGLQFLIQYYNGEERAKGNILERFSAQQFPDLHSELNLSSLELGDSALYFCASSAGTPSNQPQHFGDGTRLSIL.

The table lists this clonotype with many counts. The V gene is TRBV9, the J gene TRBJ1-1; D ambiguous. The CDR3 covers 14 residues. Germline V CDR1 and CDR2: SGDLS, YYNGEE. The V end lost 3 bases, the J end lost 1 base, and 10 bases lay between the germline ends. The chain's CDR3 is CASSANSGNTEAFF. The CDR3 DNA reads as TGTGCCAGCAGCGCCAATAGCGGGAACACTGAAGCTTTCTTT.

The table lists this clonotype with many counts. V gene TRBV9 combines with J gene TRBJ2-1; tentative D call: TRBD1 (6 bases). V shed 3 bases and J shed 4 bases, with 14 bases lying between them. CDR1 is SGDLS and CDR2 is YYNGEE in the germline V gene. The CDR3 length is 15 residues. DNA of the CDR3: TGTGCCAGCAGCGCCGCCTTCACAGGGTACAATGAGCAGTTCTTC. This translates into CASSAAFTGYNEQFF.

This clonotype occurred many times. V gene TRBV9 combines with J gene TRBJ2-2; D is undetermined. V was cut by 0 bases and J by 5 bases, with 5 bases left in between. The CDR3 sequence is 13 residues long. Germline CDR1 SGDLS, CDR2 YYNGEE. The CDR3 region is CASSVARTGELFF. CDR3 nucleotides: TGTGCCAGCAGCGTAGCTCGGACCGGGGAGCTGTTTTTT.

This clonotype was counted at least ten times. The chain links TRBV9 to TRBJ1-1, with D hard to call. V lost 3 bases and J 0 bases, leaving 6 bases between the germline ends. The CDR3 covers 13 residues. In germline, CDR1 is SGDLS, CDR2 YYNGEE. In nucleotides, the CDR3 is TGTGCCAGCAGCGCCGGGATGAACACTGAAGCTTTCTTT. Protein product: CASSAGMNTEAFF.

This clonotype has ten or more counts. This chain joins TRBV9 and TRBJ2-5, with 10 bases fitting TRBD2. CDR3 length: 15 residues. V lost 4 bases and J lost 3; bases outside the gene matches: 6. Germline V gene data show CDR1 as SGDLS and CDR2 as YYNGEE. The CDR3 loop reads CASSKAGGLKETQYF. As DNA, the CDR3 is TGTGCCAGCAGCAAAGCGGGAGGGCTGAAAGAGACCCAGTACTTC.